The 11 T cell receptor beta chains given below trace back to one sample, sequenced in a study of beta chain features in type 1 diabetes. Every isolated RNA sample was fully reverse transcribed, so sequencing captured expressed TCRB transcripts. Using immunoSEQ multiplex PCR, the repertoire was profiled, and TCRdb retains in-frame clones only, with some absent. In the table there are about 150,000 clones, roughly 10% of which are singletons. Sequencing was carried out using central memory CD4+ T cells from blood. The receptors were gathered from a man younger than 35 in good health.

J is TRBJ2-1 and V is TRBV6-1, with 11 bases identical to TRBD1. Germline V gene data show CDR1 as MNHNS and CDR2 as SASEGT. The length of the CDR3 is 15 residues. The V and J ends lost 10 bases and 9 bases, in that order; junction bases with no gene match: 14. The CDR3 coding sequence is TGTGCCACTTCGACAATAGGACAGGGGGCGGGTGAGCAGTTCTTC. This sequence encodes CATSTIGQGAGEQFF.

The chain joins TRBV7-2 to TRBJ2-1, with 7 bases that match TRBD1. This CDR3 has 15 amino acids. V trimming: 2 bases; J trimming: 6 bases; junction bases outside the gene matches: 7. From germline, CDR1 is SGHTA and CDR2 FQGNSA. DNA for the CDR3: TGTGCCAGCAGCTTACGCAGGGGGTTGGGCAATGAGCAGTTCTTC. It codes for CASSLRRGLGNEQFF.

This clone was detected ten times or more. This chain uses TRBV19 with TRBJ2-6; no clear D. CDR1 is LNHDA, CDR2 SQIVND, per germline (reference sequence). This CDR3 is 14 amino acids long. V lost 5 bases and J lost 0, with 5 bases in between. CDR3 sequence: CASSLGSGANVLTF. CDR3 bases: TGTGCCAGTAGTTTGGGCTCTGGGGCCAACGTCCTGACTTTC.

Written as DNA, the CDR3 is TGTGCCAGCAGTCCCGGACAGGGGGTAAATTCACCCCTCCACTTT. Translating gives CASSPGQGVNSPLHF. The chain recombines TRBV6-5 with TRBJ1-6; 10 bases are shared with TRBD1. The CDR3 is made up of 15 amino acids. Germline-derived CDR1 and CDR2 are MNHEY and SVGAGI. The V gene end was trimmed by 5 bases and the J gene end by 7 bases; junction bases not matched to a gene: 5.

This clone was detected ten times or more. J is TRBJ2-3 and V is TRBV9; 10 nucleotides align to TRBD2. Germline trimming cut 0 bases from V and 2 bases from J; bases unmatched to any gene: 3. There are 16 residues in the CDR3. Looked up from germline, CDR1 is SGDLS and CDR2 is YYNGEE. The CDR3 is CASSVELAGITDTQYF. In DNA, the CDR3 is TGTGCCAGCAGCGTAGAACTAGCGGGGATCACAGATACGCAGTATTTT.

Details on this clone: At one boundary the junction diverges from the germline segment, which might be a read error. The V gene is TRBV7-6, the J gene TRBJ2-7; TRBD2 agrees at 9 bases. CDR3 length equals 14 residues. Germline CDR1 SGHVS, CDR2 FNYEAQ. The CDR3 spells CASSLRLAAYVQYF. The CDR3 DNA reads as TGTGCCAGCAGCTTACGACTAGCGGCCTACGTGCAGTACTTC.

This chain's CDR3 is CSVDPGTGNTIYF. In nucleotides, the CDR3 is TGCAGCGTTGATCCAGGGACGGGAAACACCATATATTTT. The chain is built from TRBV29-1 and TRBJ1-3; D might be TRBD1 (5 bases). Per the germline V gene, CDR1 is SQVTM and CDR2 is ANQGSEA. This CDR3 region has 13 residues. The ends were cut back, 3 bases at V and 4 bases at J, with 10 bases in the middle.

The rearrangement uses TRBV5-1 and TRBJ2-1; D tentatively reads TRBD1 or TRBD2 (6 bases each). Germline V lookup: CDR1 SGHRS, CDR2 YFSETQ. This CDR3 comprises 15 residues. V lost 0 bases and J lost 4, with 11 bases in between. DNA for the CDR3: TGCGCCAGCAGCTTGGCGGGGGCGGGATACAATGAGCAGTTCTTC. Amino acid sequence: CASSLAGAGYNEQFF.

This rearrangement joins TRBV7-2 to TRBJ2-7; D is undetermined. This CDR3 comprises 15 residues. The V gene's germline CDR1 is SGHTA and CDR2 FQGNSA. V was shortened by 5 bases and J by 0 bases, with 14 bases between the two germline ends. The CDR3 protein is CASSPSAESSYEQYF. In nucleotides, the CDR3 is TGTGCCAGCAGCCCCTCCGCGGAGAGCTCCTACGAGCAGTACTTC.

This clone was detected ten times or more. V gene TRBV4-1 combines with J gene TRBJ2-3; D ambiguous. In germline, CDR1 is MGHRA, CDR2 YSYEKL. CDR3 length: 13 residues. Trimming cost V 4 bases and J 7 bases, with 12 bases left between them. CDR3 loop: CASSPGVANTQYF. CDR3 coding DNA: TGCGCCAGCAGCCCAGGAGTGGCAAATACGCAGTATTTT.

This clone was counted only a few times. V is TRBV10-3 and J is TRBJ2-2, with 10 nucleotides matching TRBD2. Per the germline V gene, CDR1 is ENHRY and CDR2 is SYGVKD. The CDR3 spans 16 residues. V trimming: 0 bases; J trimming: 6 bases; junction bases outside the gene matches: 4. DNA of the CDR3: TGTGCCATCAGTGAGTCGGCTAGCGGGAGTTCCGGGGAGCTGTTTTTT. Protein product: CAISESASGSSGELFF.